This is a list of T cell receptor beta chains from one sample in a study of cytomegalovirus exposure and HLA in healthy donors. Sequenced by immunoSEQ multiplex PCR; TCRdb stores in-frame clones only, minus some. This sample carries over 150,000 clones, around 80% of them seen once, and the ten largest clones take more than 3.5%. The sequenced sample was PBMCs. The receptor set was obtained from a woman between 55 and 75 years old in good health and CMV-seropositive. Each CDR3 is given with its conserved first and last residue. The order of the fields is J gene, clone size, D gene, V gene, CDR3 DNA, CDR3 protein. The D gene is left open where the match is weak. Clone size is not always given. Where it is, it says once, few, many or a class for expanded clones.

TRBJ2-3	NA	TRBD2	TRBV11-3	TGTGCCAGCAGCTTAGATCGGACTAGCGGATACGATACGCAGTATTTT	CASSLDRTSGYDTQYF
TRBJ1-2	NA	NA	TRBV11-2	TGTGCCAGCAGCTTAGACCCCACTTATGGCTACACCTTC	CASSLDPTYGYTF
TRBJ2-7	NA	TRBD1	TRBV18	TGTGCCAGCTCACCTGGACAGGCATCCTACGAGCAGTACTTC	CASSPGQASYEQYF
TRBJ2-7	NA	NA	TRBV6-5	TGTGCCAGCAGCCCAACAGGGAAACCTGGCCACGAGCAGTACTTC	CASSPTGKPGHEQYF
TRBJ2-1	NA	NA	TRBV19	TGTGCCAGTAGACCCGGGGTCACCTACAATGAGCAGTTCTTC	CASRPGVTYNEQFF
TRBJ1-5	NA	NA	TRBV5-1	TGCGCCAGCAGCTTGGGGGGACTCAATCAGCCCCAGCATTTT	CASSLGGLNQPQHF
TRBJ1-5	NA	TRBD1	TRBV2	TGTGCCAGCACTGGGGGACAGGCTTACAATCAGCCCCAGCATTTT	CASTGGQAYNQPQHF
TRBJ2-1	few	TRBD2	TRBV9	TGTGCCAGCAGCTCAGGTTCCGGGACTAGCAATGAGCAGTTCTTC	CASSSGSGTSNEQFF
TRBJ2-1	NA	NA	TRBV23-1	TGCGCCAGCAGTTATCTCAGGGGGAGGAACAATGAGCAGTTCTTC	CASSYLRGRNNEQFF
TRBJ2-7	few	TRBD2	TRBV5-4	TGTGCCAGCACCTGGGGGGGGGACTCAACCTACGAGCAGTACTTC	CASTWGGDSTYEQYF
TRBJ2-7	NA	TRBD1	TRBV28	TGTGCCAGCAGCCCCGGGACAGGAATATACGAGCAGTACTTC	CASSPGTGIYEQYF
TRBJ2-2	NA	NA	TRBV7-9	TGTGCCAGCAGCTTAGGCCAGGGAAGCACCGGGGAGCTGTTTTTT	CASSLGQGSTGELFF
TRBJ1-6	few	TRBD1	TRBV14	TGTGCCAGCAGCCATACGGACAGGGGTAACTCACCCCTCCACTTT	CASSHTDRGNSPLHF
TRBJ1-3	NA	NA	TRBV6-6	TGTGCCAGCCAGGGGTCTGGAAACACCATATATTTT	CASQGSGNTIYF
TRBJ2-7	once	TRBD1	TRBV6-5	TGTGCCACCCGAGGGGCAGGGGGAAGTGACGAGCAGTACTTC	CATRGAGGSDEQYF
TRBJ1-4	NA	TRBD1	TRBV19	TGTGCCGCAACCGGGACAGGGAATGAAAAACTGTTTTTT	CAATGTGNEKLFF
TRBJ1-3	NA	TRBD1	TRBV28	TGTGCCAGCAGTGAGCGGACAGGGGCTGATTTT	CASSERTGADF
TRBJ2-5	NA	NA	TRBV5-4	TGTGCCAGCAGCGGACTGACAGGCCTCCAAGAGACCCAGTACTTC	CASSGLTGLQETQYF
TRBJ1-2	NA	NA	TRBV18	TGTGCCAGCTCACCACCGGCAGAATTTAACTATGGCTACACCTTC	CASSPPAEFNYGYTF
TRBJ1-3	NA	NA	TRBV11-2	TGTGCCAGCAGCTCTCACAGGGAGGGCACCATATATTTT	CASSSHREGTIYF
TRBJ1-6	NA	NA	TRBV28	TGTGCCAGCAGTCGTCCGACAGAAAATTCACCCCTCCACTTT	CASSRPTENSPLHF
TRBJ1-1	once	TRBD1	TRBV7-2	TGTGCCAGCAGCCAAATTCGGGGACAGGAAGCTTTCTTT	CASSQIRGQEAFF
TRBJ2-7	NA	NA	TRBV10-3	TGTGCCATCAGAGGCGGGAATCTTGACGAGCAGTACTTC	CAIRGGNLDEQYF
TRBJ2-7	NA	NA	TRBV28	TGTGCCAGCACTAGCGCATCCTACGAGCAGTACTTC	CASTSASYEQYF
TRBJ2-5	NA	NA	TRBV7-9	TGTTCCAGCAGCCTTAACCGGGACTTCCAAGAGACCCAGTACTTC	CSSSLNRDFQETQYF
TRBJ2-1	NA	NA	TRBV20-1	TGCAGTGCTGGGGGACTTTCGGAGCAGTTCTTC	CSAGGLSEQFF
TRBJ1-5	NA	NA	TRBV18	TGTGCCAGCTCACCAGGGGCCAATCAGCCCCAGCATTTT	CASSPGANQPQHF
TRBJ1-1	NA	NA	TRBV28	TGTGCCAGCAGCGGGGTCATGAACACTGAAGCTTTCTTT	CASSGVMNTEAFF
TRBJ1-5	NA	TRBD1	TRBV7-2	TGTGCCAGCAGCTTAGGGACAGGCTTAACTGGCAATCAGCCCCAGCATTTT	CASSLGTGLTGNQPQHF
TRBJ1-1	NA	NA	TRBV6-5	TGTGCCAGCAGTTACAGCGGGGTCCGGAACACTGAAGCTCTCTTT	CASSYSGVRNTEALF
TRBJ2-1	NA	NA	TRBV30	TGTGCCTGGAGTGTACCGGTACAGTGGAAAAATGAGCAGTTCTTC	CAWSVPVQWKNEQFF
TRBJ1-6	NA	TRBD1	TRBV28	TGTGCCAGCAGTTTTGGACAGGGGGTCAGCTCACCCCTCCACTTT	CASSFGQGVSSPLHF
TRBJ2-2	NA	NA	TRBV9	TGTGCCAGCAACCGCGGGTCCGGGGAGCTGTTTTTT	CASNRGSGELFF
TRBJ1-2	NA	NA	TRBV18	TGTGCCAGCTCACCTAGAGCCAATCGGGACTATGGCTACACCTTC	CASSPRANRDYGYTF
TRBJ2-7	NA	NA	TRBV28	TGTGCCAGCAGCGCCCCTAGAGAGCAGTACTTC	CASSAPREQYF
TRBJ2-7	NA	TRBD2	TRBV4-3	TGCGCCAGCAGCCAAGCGGGAGGAGGAAAGCAGTACTTC	CASSQAGGGKQYF
TRBJ1-1	NA	NA	TRBV27	TGTGCCAGCAGCCGTCGCCCTAGCATGAACACTGAAGCTTTCTTT	CASSRRPSMNTEAFF
TRBJ2-1	NA	TRBD2	TRBV4-1	TGCGCCAGCAGCCAAGATCTGACTAGCGGGGGGAACAATGAGCAGTTCTTC	CASSQDLTSGGNNEQFF
TRBJ1-2	NA	TRBD1	TRBV18	TGTGCCAGCTCACCAGACAGGGATGGCTATGGCTACACCTTC	CASSPDRDGYGYTF
TRBJ2-1	NA	TRBD2	TRBV5-1	TGCGCCAGCAGCCCAGGACTAGCGAGTTCCTACAATGAGCAGTTCTTC	CASSPGLASSYNEQFF
TRBJ2-7	NA	TRBD2	TRBV28	TGTGCCAGCTCCCCCCTTGCCGGGACTAGCGGATCCTCCGGGTACGAGCAGTACTTC	CASSPLAGTSGSSGYEQYF
TRBJ1-2	NA	TRBD1	TRBV28	TGTGCCAGCAGTTCCGCAGGGGGCAATGGCTACACCTTC	CASSSAGGNGYTF
TRBJ2-1	few	TRBD2	TRBV9	TGTGCCAGCAGTGTAGCGGGAGTTAGGTCGGGTGAGCAGTTCTTC	CASSVAGVRSGEQFF
TRBJ2-1	NA	NA	TRBV6-6	TGTGCCAGCAAAGGTACTAGCACGAGTGGTGAGCAGTTCTTC	CASKGTSTSGEQFF
TRBJ2-7	NA	NA	TRBV4-2	TGTGCCAGCAGCCGAGACGGGACTCTGGGTGAGCAGTACTTC	CASSRDGTLGEQYF
TRBJ1-2	NA	NA	TRBV28	TGTGCCAGCAGTCCCCCCGGTGGGGGGGCGGCTGGCTATGGCTACACCTTC	CASSPPGGGAAGYGYTF
TRBJ2-6	NA	NA	TRBV5-1	TGCGCCAGCAGGCCGGAAGGGAGCTCTGGGGCCAACGTCCTGACTTTC	CASRPEGSSGANVLTF
TRBJ2-7	NA	NA	TRBV18	TGTGCCAGCTCCCCACAGATAACAGGAGACGAGCAGTACTTC	CASSPQITGDEQYF
TRBJ2-6	NA	NA	TRBV4-3	TGCGCCAGCAGCCAAGGAACGGGGGGCACTGGGGCCAACGTCCTGACTTTC	CASSQGTGGTGANVLTF
TRBJ2-2	NA	TRBD1	TRBV12-5	TGTGCTAGTGGTTTTTTGACCGGACAGGGGCCCACCGGGGAGCTGTTTTTT	CASGFLTGQGPTGELFF
TRBJ2-5	NA	NA	TRBV20-1	TGCAGTGTTGAGGGATTGGAGACCCAGTACTTC	CSVEGLETQYF
TRBJ1-2	NA	NA	TRBV10-3	TGTGCCATCAGTGATGGGACTTACTATGGCTACACCTTC	CAISDGTYYGYTF
TRBJ1-4	NA	NA	TRBV5-8	TGTGCCAGCAGCGGGGGGACTGCAACTAATGAAAAACTGTTTTTT	CASSGGTATNEKLFF
TRBJ2-5	once	NA	TRBV27	TGTGCCAGCGCTGGCACCAACCAAGAGACCCAGTACTTC	CASAGTNQETQYF
TRBJ1-1	NA	NA	TRBV9	TGTGCCAGCAGCGTACAGGTATTTGGCACTGAAGCTTTCTTT	CASSVQVFGTEAFF
TRBJ1-2	few	TRBD1	TRBV7-2	TGTGCCAGCAGCTACAAAACAGGGGGACTCTCCGGGGGTGGCTACACCTTC	CASSYKTGGLSGGGYTF
TRBJ2-7	NA	NA	TRBV5-6	TGTGCCAGCAGCCCCTTCGAGGTCCTCTACGAGCAGTACTTC	CASSPFEVLYEQYF
TRBJ1-4	NA	NA	TRBV19	TGTGCCAGTAGTAGGCGGCAGAGCAATGAAAAACTGTTTTTT	CASSRRQSNEKLFF